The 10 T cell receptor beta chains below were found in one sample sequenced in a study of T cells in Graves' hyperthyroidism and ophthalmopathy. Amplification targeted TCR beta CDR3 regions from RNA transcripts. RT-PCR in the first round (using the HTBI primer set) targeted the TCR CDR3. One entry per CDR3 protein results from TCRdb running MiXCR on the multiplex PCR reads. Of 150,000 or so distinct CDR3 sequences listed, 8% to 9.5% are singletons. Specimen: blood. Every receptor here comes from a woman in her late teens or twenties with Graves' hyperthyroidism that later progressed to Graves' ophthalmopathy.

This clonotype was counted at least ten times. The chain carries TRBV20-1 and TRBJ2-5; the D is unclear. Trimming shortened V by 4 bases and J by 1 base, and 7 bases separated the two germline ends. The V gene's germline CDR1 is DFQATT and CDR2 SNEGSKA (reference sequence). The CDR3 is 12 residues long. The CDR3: CSAKAGQETQYF. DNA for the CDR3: TGCAGTGCTAAGGCAGGCCAAGAGACCCAGTACTTC.

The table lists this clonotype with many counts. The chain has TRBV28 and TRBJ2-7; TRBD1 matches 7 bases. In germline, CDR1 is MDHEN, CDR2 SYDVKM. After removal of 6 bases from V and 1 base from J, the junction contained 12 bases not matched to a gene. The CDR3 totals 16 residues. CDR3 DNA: TGTGCCAGCAGCTACCCACCGGGACAGAGATCCTACGAGCAGTACTTC. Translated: CASSYPPGQRSYEQYF.

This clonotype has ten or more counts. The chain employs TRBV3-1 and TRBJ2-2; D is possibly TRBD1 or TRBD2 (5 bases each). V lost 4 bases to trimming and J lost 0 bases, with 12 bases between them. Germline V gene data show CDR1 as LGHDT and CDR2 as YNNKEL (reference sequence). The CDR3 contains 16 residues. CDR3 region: CASSPMGEPNTGELFF. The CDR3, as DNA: TGTGCCAGCAGCCCTATGGGGGAGCCGAACACCGGGGAGCTGTTTTTT.

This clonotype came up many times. The CDR3 DNA is TGTGCCAGCTCACCGGATCTGGGGATACTTTACAATGAGCAGTTCTTC. Amino acid sequence: CASSPDLGILYNEQFF. This chain links TRBV18 with TRBJ2-1, with D uncertain. V was pared by 3 bases and J by 4 bases, with 16 bases between. The germline V gene encodes CDR1 KGHSH and CDR2 LQKENI. CDR3 size: 16 residues.

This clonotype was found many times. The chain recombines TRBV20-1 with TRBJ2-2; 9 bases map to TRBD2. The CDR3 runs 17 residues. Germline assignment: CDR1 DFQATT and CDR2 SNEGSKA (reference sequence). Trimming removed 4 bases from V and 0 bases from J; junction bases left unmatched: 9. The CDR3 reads CSAKRLADIANTGELFF. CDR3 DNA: TGCAGTGCTAAAAGACTAGCGGATATCGCGAACACCGGGGAGCTGTTTTTT.

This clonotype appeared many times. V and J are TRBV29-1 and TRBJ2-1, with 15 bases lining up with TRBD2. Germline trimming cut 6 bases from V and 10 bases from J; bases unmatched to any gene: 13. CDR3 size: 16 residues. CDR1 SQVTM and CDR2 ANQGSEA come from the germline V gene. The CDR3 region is CSVGLAGGPRRVEQFF. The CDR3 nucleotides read TGCAGCGTCGGACTAGCGGGGGGGCCTAGGCGGGTAGAGCAGTTCTTC.

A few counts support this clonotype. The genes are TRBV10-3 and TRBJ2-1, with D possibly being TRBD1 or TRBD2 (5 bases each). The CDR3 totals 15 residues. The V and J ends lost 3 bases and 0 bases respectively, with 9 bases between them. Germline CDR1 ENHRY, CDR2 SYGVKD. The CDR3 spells CAISDGDRSYNEQFF. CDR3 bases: TGTGCCATCAGTGACGGGGACCGCTCCTACAATGAGCAGTTCTTC.

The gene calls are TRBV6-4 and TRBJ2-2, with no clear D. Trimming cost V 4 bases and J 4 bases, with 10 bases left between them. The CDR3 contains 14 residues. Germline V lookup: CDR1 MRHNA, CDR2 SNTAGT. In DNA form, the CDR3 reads TGTGCCAGCAGTGCCGGTACTTTCACCGGGGAGCTGTTTTTT. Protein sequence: CASSAGTFTGELFF.

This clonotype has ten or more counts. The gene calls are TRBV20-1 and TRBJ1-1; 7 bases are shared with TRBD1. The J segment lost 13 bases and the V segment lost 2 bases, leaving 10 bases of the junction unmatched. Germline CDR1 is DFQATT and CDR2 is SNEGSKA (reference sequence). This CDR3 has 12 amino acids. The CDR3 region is CSARPGDRVDFF. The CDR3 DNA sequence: TGCAGTGCTAGACCGGGAGACAGGGTTGATTTCTTT.

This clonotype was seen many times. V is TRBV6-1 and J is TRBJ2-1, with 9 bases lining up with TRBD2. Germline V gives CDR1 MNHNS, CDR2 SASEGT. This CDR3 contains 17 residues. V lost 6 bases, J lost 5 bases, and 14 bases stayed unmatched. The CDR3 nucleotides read TGTGCCAGCAGCCCCACGCTAGCGGGGCCCAGTAACAATGAGCAGTTCTTC. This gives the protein CASSPTLAGPSNNEQFF.